The source of this T cell receptor beta chain is a study of T cell responses to AZD1222 COVID-19 vaccine. Produced via immunoSEQ multiplex PCR; TCRdb's table is partial and in-frame only. Among roughly 140,000 clones listed, 88% were seen once. The junction had 9 bases not matched to a gene; V was cut back by 6 bases and J by 5 bases. The CDR3 is made up of 15 amino acids. CDR1 and CDR2 (germline): MDHEN, SYDVKM. In the case of this clone: Its antigen is not identified.

Study-level results: Vaccination with two AZD1222 doses was followed by a rise in Spike-specific TCR breadth and depth. There were mostly white British donors and more females than males, and clonal diversity was possibly underestimated. Spike was spanned by vaccine-associated CD4 TCRs, with dominance at 160-218 and 743-854.

It was second doses at about 4 or about 12 weeks that were pooled. The sequence was obtained from an adult who received the AZD1222 COVID-19 vaccine. The chain carries TRBV28 and TRBJ1-5, with TRBD1 matching over 8 bases. The material sequenced was peripheral blood, taken 28 days after the second AZD1222 dose. CDR3 in DNA: TGTGCCAGCAGGCCAACCGGGACAGGCGATCAGCCCCAGCATTTT. This translates into CASRPTGTGDQPQHF.